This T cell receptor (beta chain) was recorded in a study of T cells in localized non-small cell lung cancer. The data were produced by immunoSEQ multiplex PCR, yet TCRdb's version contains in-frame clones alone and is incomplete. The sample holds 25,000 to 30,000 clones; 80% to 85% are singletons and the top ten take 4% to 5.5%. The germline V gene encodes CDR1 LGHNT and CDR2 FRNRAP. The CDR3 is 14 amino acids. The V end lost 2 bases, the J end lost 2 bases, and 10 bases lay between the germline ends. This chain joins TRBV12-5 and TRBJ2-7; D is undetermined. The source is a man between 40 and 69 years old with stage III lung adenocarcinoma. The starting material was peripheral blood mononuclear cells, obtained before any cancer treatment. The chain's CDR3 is CASGLITSAYEQYF. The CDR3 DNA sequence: TGTGCTAGTGGTTTGATAACATCCGCCTACGAGCAGTACTTC.